These T cell receptor beta chains were read from a single sample in a study of identical twins. From the 5' RACE reads, TCRdb called clonotypes with MiXCR, one entry per CDR3 protein. The data show 420,000 or so distinct CDR3 sequences, with approximately 17% seen just once and less than 15% held by the top ten. The source material was naive T cells sorted from blood. These receptors originate from a man aged 50 to 59 in good health. The CDR3 runs from the conserved cysteine through the conserved F or W. D genes are given only for firm matches. Expanded clones get a size class; other rows say once, few or many, or leave the size out.

J: TRBJ2-5; D: .; V: TRBV6-4; size: .; CDR3: CASSEWQEETQYF; DNA: TGTGCCAGCAGTGAGTGGCAGGAAGAGACCCAGTACTTC
J: TRBJ2-3; D: .; V: TRBV20-1; size: many; CDR3: CSQDSGVSDTQYF; DNA: TGCAGCCAGGACTCCGGAGTGTCAGATACGCAGTATTTT
J: TRBJ1-5; D: .; V: TRBV12-3/TRBV12-4; size: .; CDR3: CASTRGRINQPQHF; DNA: TGTGCCAGCACCCGGGGGAGGATTAATCAGCCCCAGCATTTT
J: TRBJ2-1; D: TRBD2; V: TRBV6-5; size: .; CDR3: CASSYGLAGAYNEQFF; DNA: TGTGCCAGCAGTTACGGACTAGCGGGAGCCTACAATGAGCAGTTCTTC
J: TRBJ2-7; D: TRBD2; V: TRBV9; size: many; CDR3: CASSVATSAGNEQYF; DNA: TGTGCCAGCAGCGTAGCCACTAGCGCCGGGAACGAGCAGTACTTC
J: TRBJ2-5; D: .; V: TRBV6-2/TRBV6-3; size: many; CDR3: CASSRGTGVYQETQYF; DNA: TGTGCCAGCAGCCGAGGGACGGGGGTGTACCAAGAGACCCAGTACTTC
J: TRBJ1-4; D: .; V: TRBV5-1; size: .; CDR3: CASSLAGQSKLFF; DNA: TGCGCCAGCAGCTTGGCGGGGCAGTCGAAACTGTTTTTT
J: TRBJ2-5; D: .; V: TRBV11-2; size: .; CDR3: CASSLERGLQATQYF; DNA: TGTGCCAGCAGCTTAGAAAGAGGACTTCAAGCGACCCAGTACTTC
J: TRBJ2-7; D: .; V: TRBV20-1; size: .; CDR3: CSAIAPKGGPTSSYEQYF; DNA: TGCAGTGCGATAGCTCCCAAGGGGGGGCCCACAAGCTCCTACGAGCAGTACTTC
J: TRBJ2-3; D: .; V: TRBV6-5; size: many; CDR3: CASSYSRQSPSTDTQYF; DNA: TGTGCCAGCAGTTACTCGAGACAGAGTCCTAGCACAGATACGCAGTATTTT
J: TRBJ1-1; D: .; V: TRBV20-1; size: .; CDR3: CSAIKGSGEAFF; DNA: TGCAGTGCTATTAAGGGGTCGGGTGAAGCTTTCTTT
J: TRBJ2-7; D: TRBD1; V: TRBV5-1; size: few; CDR3: CASSRTGTGGMYEQYF; DNA: TGCGCCAGCAGCCGGACCGGGACAGGGGGCATGTACGAGCAGTACTTC
J: TRBJ2-2; D: TRBD1; V: TRBV12-3/TRBV12-4; size: .; CDR3: CASSLNRGRLGELFF; DNA: TGTGCCAGCAGTTTAAACAGGGGCCGTTTGGGGGAGCTGTTTTTT
J: TRBJ2-1; D: .; V: TRBV11-3; size: .; CDR3: CASSLGSKHNEQFF; DNA: TGTGCCAGCAGCTTGGGGAGCAAACACAATGAGCAGTTCTTC
J: TRBJ1-2; D: .; V: TRBV4-3; size: few; CDR3: CASSQDAQVGWNYGYTF; DNA: TGCGCCAGCAGCCAAGATGCCCAAGTGGGGTGGAACTATGGCTACACCTTC
J: TRBJ2-5; D: TRBD1; V: TRBV24-1; size: .; CDR3: CATSASGQGLETQYF; DNA: TGTGCCACCAGTGCATCGGGACAGGGTTTGGAGACCCAGTACTTC
J: TRBJ2-1; D: TRBD2; V: TRBV7-8; size: .; CDR3: CASSLGGLAGVNEQFF; DNA: TGTGCCAGCAGCTTAGGTGGACTAGCGGGGGTTAATGAGCAGTTCTTC
J: TRBJ2-7; D: TRBD1; V: TRBV7-9; size: .; CDR3: CASSPRDRQLQYF; DNA: TGTGCCAGCAGCCCACGGGACAGACAACTCCAGTACTTC
J: TRBJ1-1; D: TRBD1; V: TRBV29-1; size: .; CDR3: CSVGPGQRNTEAFF; DNA: TGCAGCGTTGGCCCGGGACAGAGGAACACTGAAGCTTTCTTT
J: TRBJ1-6; D: TRBD1; V: TRBV12-3/TRBV12-4; size: .; CDR3: CASNPGQGRYNSPLHF; DNA: TGTGCCAGCAACCCGGGACAGGGGAGGTATAATTCACCCCTCCACTTT
J: TRBJ2-7; D: .; V: TRBV5-6; size: many; CDR3: CASEGTGPYEQYF; DNA: TGTGCCAGCGAGGGAACAGGACCTTACGAGCAGTACTTC
J: TRBJ2-1; D: .; V: TRBV6-6; size: few; CDR3: CASTGSHPEQFF; DNA: TGTGCCAGCACCGGGTCCCACCCAGAGCAGTTCTTC
J: TRBJ2-2; D: TRBD2; V: TRBV29-1; size: few; CDR3: CSAERPGLAGNTGELFF; DNA: TGCAGCGCCGAGCGGCCGGGACTAGCGGGAAACACCGGGGAGCTGTTTTTT
J: TRBJ2-7; D: .; V: TRBV20-1; size: .; CDR3: CSARAGLFGQYF; DNA: TGCAGTGCTAGAGCGGGACTCTTCGGGCAGTACTTC
J: TRBJ2-5; D: .; V: TRBV29-1; size: .; CDR3: CSVHRDNSQETQYF; DNA: TGCAGCGTCCACCGGGACAACTCCCAAGAGACCCAGTACTTC
J: TRBJ2-1; D: TRBD1; V: TRBV20-1; size: many; CDR3: CSATPRETGLSYNEQFF; DNA: TGCAGTGCTACACCCCGTGAGACAGGGCTCTCCTACAATGAGCAGTTCTTC
J: TRBJ2-3; D: .; V: TRBV7-2; size: .; CDR3: CASSWSSSGADTQYF; DNA: TGTGCCAGCAGCTGGTCCTCATCGGGGGCAGATACGCAGTATTTT
J: TRBJ1-3; D: .; V: TRBV12-3/TRBV12-4; size: many; CDR3: CASSLGSGNTIYF; DNA: TGTGCCAGCAGTTTGGGGTCTGGAAACACCATATATTTT
J: TRBJ2-2; D: TRBD2; V: TRBV18; size: .; CDR3: CASSGAGTNTGELFF; DNA: TGTGCCAGCTCAGGAGCGGGGACGAACACCGGGGAGCTGTTTTTT
J: TRBJ2-1; D: .; V: TRBV6-2/TRBV6-3; size: few; CDR3: CASSYDGLGHNEQFF; DNA: TGTGCCAGCAGTTACGACGGATTAGGCCACAATGAGCAGTTCTTC
J: TRBJ1-1; D: TRBD1; V: TRBV27; size: .; CDR3: CASSLDRGVTEAFF; DNA: TGTGCCAGCAGTTTGGACAGGGGTGTCACTGAAGCTTTCTTT
J: TRBJ2-2; D: TRBD1; V: TRBV5-6; size: .; CDR3: CASTSGQGRFTGELFF; DNA: TGTGCCAGCACTTCTGGACAGGGACGATTCACCGGGGAGCTGTTTTTT
J: TRBJ2-1; D: .; V: TRBV5-1; size: many; CDR3: CASSLEAASYNEQFF; DNA: TGCGCCAGCAGCTTGGAAGCGGCCTCCTACAATGAGCAGTTCTTC
J: TRBJ2-1; D: TRBD1; V: TRBV10-1; size: few; CDR3: CASSGDRAYNEQFF; DNA: TGCGCCAGCAGTGGTGACAGGGCCTACAATGAGCAGTTCTTC
J: TRBJ1-5; D: .; V: TRBV4-3; size: .; CDR3: CASSQDRYGGQPQHF; DNA: TGCGCCAGCAGCCAAGACCGCTACGGGGGGCAGCCCCAGCATTTT
J: TRBJ2-1; D: .; V: TRBV5-1; size: .; CDR3: CASSPVLSSYNEQFF; DNA: TGCGCCAGCAGCCCCGTGTTGAGCTCCTACAATGAGCAGTTCTTC
J: TRBJ2-5; D: .; V: TRBV4-2; size: many; CDR3: CASSQDWAETQYF; DNA: TGTGCCAGCAGCCAAGATTGGGCAGAGACCCAGTACTTC
J: TRBJ2-7; D: .; V: TRBV6-2/TRBV6-3; size: many; CDR3: CASSYSGHSYEQYF; DNA: TGTGCCAGCAGTTACTCGGGTCACTCCTACGAGCAGTACTTC
J: TRBJ2-7; D: TRBD1; V: TRBV7-2; size: .; CDR3: CASSLDRGGHYEQYF; DNA: TGTGCCAGCAGCTTGGACAGGGGAGGGCACTACGAGCAGTACTTC
J: TRBJ2-3; D: TRBD2; V: TRBV9; size: many; CDR3: CASSPFGAGGPVTQYF; DNA: TGTGCCAGCAGCCCCTTTGGGGCGGGAGGGCCCGTCACGCAGTATTTT
J: TRBJ2-3; D: .; V: TRBV5-6; size: few; CDR3: CASSGRGYTDTQYF; DNA: TGTGCCAGCAGCGGTCGGGGCTACACAGATACGCAGTATTTT
J: TRBJ1-5; D: .; V: TRBV7-9; size: few; CDR3: CASSIQGANQPQHF; DNA: TGTGCCAGCAGCATACAGGGCGCCAATCAGCCCCAGCATTTT
J: TRBJ1-4; D: .; V: TRBV7-9; size: .; CDR3: CASSFPTASGELFF; DNA: TGTGCCAGCAGCTTTCCGACAGCCTCGGGAGAACTGTTTTTT
J: TRBJ2-2; D: .; V: TRBV5-6; size: few; CDR3: CASSLGLGKTGELFF; DNA: TGTGCCAGCAGCCTAGGGCTAGGTAAAACCGGGGAGCTGTTTTTT
J: TRBJ2-7; D: .; V: TRBV28; size: many; CDR3: CASSSFSGQLLYEQYF; DNA: TGTGCCAGCAGCTCCTTCAGCGGACAGTTACTTTACGAGCAGTACTTC
J: TRBJ2-2; D: .; V: TRBV5-1; size: many; CDR3: CASSLESQKNALFF; DNA: TGCGCCAGCAGCTTGGAGTCCCAGAAAAACGCGCTGTTTTTT
J: TRBJ2-5; D: .; V: TRBV6-5; size: few; CDR3: CASSYSTSSASVFETQYF; DNA: TGTGCCAGCAGTTACTCGACCTCTTCGGCTAGCGTGTTTGAGACCCAGTACTTC
J: TRBJ2-2; D: .; V: TRBV5-1; size: few; CDR3: CASSLRTTNSYNGELFF; DNA: TGCGCCAGCAGCTTGAGGACGACGAATTCATATAACGGGGAGCTGTTTTTT
J: TRBJ2-7; D: .; V: TRBV7-9; size: many; CDR3: CASSPRITGRSYEQYF; DNA: TGTGCCAGCAGCCCCCGGATCACAGGCCGCTCCTACGAGCAGTACTTC
J: TRBJ2-7; D: TRBD1; V: TRBV6-1; size: many; CDR3: CASSRGQGGYEQYF; DNA: TGTGCCAGCAGCCGGGGACAGGGGGGCTACGAGCAGTACTTC
J: TRBJ2-7; D: TRBD2; V: TRBV2; size: .; CDR3: CASKTSGRFYEQYF; DNA: TGTGCCAGCAAAACTAGCGGGAGGTTCTACGAGCAGTACTTC
J: TRBJ2-5; D: .; V: TRBV5-1; size: .; CDR3: CASSSGFGETQYF; DNA: TGCGCCAGCAGTTCAGGGTTTGGGGAGACCCAGTACTTC
J: TRBJ2-3; D: .; V: TRBV11-3; size: few; CDR3: CASSLDRVSTQYF; DNA: TGTGCCAGCAGCTTAGACCGGGTCAGTACGCAGTATTTT
J: TRBJ2-3; D: TRBD2; V: TRBV4-1; size: medium-sized; CDR3: CASSHWTSGGVYTDTQYF; DNA: TGCGCCAGCAGTCACTGGACTAGCGGGGGGGTATACACAGATACGCAGTATTTT
J: TRBJ2-3; D: .; V: TRBV20-1; size: .; CDR3: CSASDVSTDTQYF; DNA: TGCAGTGCTTCCGACGTTAGCACAGATACGCAGTATTTT